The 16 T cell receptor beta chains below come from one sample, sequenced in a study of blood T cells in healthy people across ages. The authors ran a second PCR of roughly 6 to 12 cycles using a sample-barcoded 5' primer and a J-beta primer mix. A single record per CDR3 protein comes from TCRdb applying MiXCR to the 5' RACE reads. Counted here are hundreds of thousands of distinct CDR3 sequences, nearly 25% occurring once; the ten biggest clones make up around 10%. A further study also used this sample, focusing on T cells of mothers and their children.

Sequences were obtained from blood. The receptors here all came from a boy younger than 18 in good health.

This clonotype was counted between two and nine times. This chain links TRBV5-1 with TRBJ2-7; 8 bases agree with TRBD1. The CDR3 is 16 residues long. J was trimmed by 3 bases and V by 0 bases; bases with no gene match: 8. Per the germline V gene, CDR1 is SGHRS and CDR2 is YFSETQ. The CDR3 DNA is TGCGCCAGCAGCTTGGTCGTGGCGGGGACAGGCTACGAGCAGTACTTC. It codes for CASSLVVAGTGYEQYF. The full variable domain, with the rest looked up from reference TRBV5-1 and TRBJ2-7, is KAGVTQTPRYLIKTRGQQVTLSCSPISGHRSVSWYQQTPGQGLQFLFEYFSETQRNKGNFPGRFSGRQFSNSRSEMNVSTLELGDSALYLCASSLVVAGTGYEQYFGPGTRLTVT.

DNA for the CDR3: TGTGCCAGCAGTTTTTCAGTGGACGAGCAGTACTTC. It is translated as CASSFSVDEQYF. This sequence joins TRBV28 and TRBJ2-7; D unresolved. Trimming removed 3 bases at V and 5 bases at J, with 8 bases between. Germline V lookup: CDR1 MDHEN, CDR2 SYDVKM. This CDR3 is built from 12 residues.

The CDR3 reads CASSLSRGRHEQYF. The CDR3 DNA follows: TGTGCCAGCAGCTTATCCAGGGGTCGCCACGAGCAGTACTTC. The chain uses TRBV7-2 and TRBJ2-7, with D perhaps TRBD1 (6 bases). The germline V gene encodes CDR1 SGHTA and CDR2 FQGNSA. The V end lost 2 bases, the J end lost 5 bases, and 13 bases lay between the germline ends. This CDR3 region has 14 residues.

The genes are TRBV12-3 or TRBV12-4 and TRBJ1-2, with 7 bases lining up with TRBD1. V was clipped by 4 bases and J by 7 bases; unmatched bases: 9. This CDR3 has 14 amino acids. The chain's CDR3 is CASSSGGRSFGYTF. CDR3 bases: TGTGCCAGCAGTTCAGGGGGGCGCTCGTTTGGCTACACCTTC.

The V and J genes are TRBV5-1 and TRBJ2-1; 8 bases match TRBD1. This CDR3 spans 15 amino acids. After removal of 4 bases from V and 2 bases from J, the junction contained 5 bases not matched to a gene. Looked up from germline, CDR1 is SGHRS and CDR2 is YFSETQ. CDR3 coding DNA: TGCGCCAGCAGCCACTCGGACAGGGCCTACAATGAGCAGTTCTTC. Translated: CASSHSDRAYNEQFF.

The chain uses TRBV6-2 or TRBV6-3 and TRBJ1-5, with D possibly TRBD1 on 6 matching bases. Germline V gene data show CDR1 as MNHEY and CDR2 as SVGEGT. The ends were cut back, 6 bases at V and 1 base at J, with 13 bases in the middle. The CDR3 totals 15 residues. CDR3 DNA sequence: TGTGCCAGCAGCCCAGGAGGACAGAGCAATCAGCCCCAGCATTTT. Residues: CASSPGGQSNQPQHF.

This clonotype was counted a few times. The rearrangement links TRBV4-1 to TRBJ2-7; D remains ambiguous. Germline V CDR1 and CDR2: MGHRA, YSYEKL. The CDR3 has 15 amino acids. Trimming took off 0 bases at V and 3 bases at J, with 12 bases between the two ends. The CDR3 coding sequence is TGCGCCAGCAGCCAAGATACCTTGGCAGGCTACGAGCAGTACTTC. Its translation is CASSQDTLAGYEQYF.

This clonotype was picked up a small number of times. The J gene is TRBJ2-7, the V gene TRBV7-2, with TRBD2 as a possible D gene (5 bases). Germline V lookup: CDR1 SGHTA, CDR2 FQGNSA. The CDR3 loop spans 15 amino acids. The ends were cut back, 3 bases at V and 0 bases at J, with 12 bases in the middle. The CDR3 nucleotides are TGTGCCAGCAGCTTTCGGACTCGGACCTCCTACGAGCAGTACTTC. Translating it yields CASSFRTRTSYEQYF.

As DNA, the CDR3 is TGCGCCAGCAGCCCCCCCTACGGCTCCTACGAGCAGTACTTC. Its protein product is CASSPPYGSYEQYF. This chain links TRBV5-1 with TRBJ2-7; D ambiguous. With 4 bases removed from V and 0 bases from J, the gap between germline ends came to 11 bases. The CDR3 spans 14 residues. Germline-derived CDR1 and CDR2 are SGHRS and YFSETQ.

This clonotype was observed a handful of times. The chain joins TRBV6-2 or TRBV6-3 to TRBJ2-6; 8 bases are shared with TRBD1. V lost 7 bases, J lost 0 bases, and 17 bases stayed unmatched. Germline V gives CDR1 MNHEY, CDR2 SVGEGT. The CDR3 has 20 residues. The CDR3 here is CASTQPAGTGDFSGANVLTF. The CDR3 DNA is TGTGCCAGCACCCAACCGGCAGGGACAGGAGACTTCTCTGGGGCCAACGTCCTGACTTTC.

The CDR3 here is CSAKTGSSYNSPLHF. The CDR3 DNA sequence: TGCAGTGCTAAAACAGGGAGCTCCTATAATTCACCCCTCCACTTT. The V and J genes are TRBV20-1 and TRBJ1-6, with D maybe TRBD1 (6 bases). CDR1 and CDR2 (germline): DFQATT, SNEGSKA (reference sequence). The CDR3 contains 15 residues. Trimming removed 4 bases from V and 0 bases from J, with 10 bases in between.

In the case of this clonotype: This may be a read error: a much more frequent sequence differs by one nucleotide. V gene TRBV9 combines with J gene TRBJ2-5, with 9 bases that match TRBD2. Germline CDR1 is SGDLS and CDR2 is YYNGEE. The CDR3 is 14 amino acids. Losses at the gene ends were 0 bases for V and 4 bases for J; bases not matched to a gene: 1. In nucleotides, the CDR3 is TGTGCCAGCAGCGTAGCACTAGCGGGAGAGACCCAGTACTTC. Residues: CASSVALAGETQYF.

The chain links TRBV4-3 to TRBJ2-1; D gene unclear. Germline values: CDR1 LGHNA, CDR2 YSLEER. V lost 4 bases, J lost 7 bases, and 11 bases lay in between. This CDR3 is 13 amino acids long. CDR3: CASSPPSVNEQFF. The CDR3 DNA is TGCGCCAGCAGCCCCCCGTCAGTGAATGAGCAGTTCTTC.

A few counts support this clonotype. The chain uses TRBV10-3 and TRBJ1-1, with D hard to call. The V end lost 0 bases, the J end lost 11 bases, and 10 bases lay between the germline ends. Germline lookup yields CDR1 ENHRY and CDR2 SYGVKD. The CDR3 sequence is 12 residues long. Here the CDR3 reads CAISESWRTAFF. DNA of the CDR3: TGTGCCATCAGTGAGTCATGGAGGACGGCTTTCTTT.

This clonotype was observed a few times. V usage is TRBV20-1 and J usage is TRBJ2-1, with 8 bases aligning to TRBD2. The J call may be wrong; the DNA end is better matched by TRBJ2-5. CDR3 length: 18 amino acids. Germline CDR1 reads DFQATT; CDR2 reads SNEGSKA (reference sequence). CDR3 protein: CSASPVGIAGILRKTQYF. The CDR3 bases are TGCAGTGCTAGTCCTGTGGGTATAGCGGGGATCCTAAGGAAGACCCAGTACTTC.

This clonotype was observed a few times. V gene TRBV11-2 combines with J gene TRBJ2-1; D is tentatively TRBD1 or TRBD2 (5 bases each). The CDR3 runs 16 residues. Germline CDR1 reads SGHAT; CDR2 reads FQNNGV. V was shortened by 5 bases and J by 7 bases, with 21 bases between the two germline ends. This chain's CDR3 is CASSPLRGYRQNEQFF. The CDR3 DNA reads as TGTGCCAGCAGCCCCCTGAGGGGCTACAGACAAAATGAGCAGTTCTTC.